Shown below are 21 T cell receptor beta chains from a single sample sequenced in a study of blood T cells in healthy people across ages. Using a J-beta primer mix together with a sample-barcoded 5' primer, a second PCR was run for 7 to 11 cycles. In TCRdb, the 5' RACE reads were re-called with MiXCR into one record per CDR3 protein. Counted here are just under 750,000 distinct CDR3 sequences, 20% to 25% occurring once; the ten biggest clones make up around 22%. Sequencing was carried out using blood. Receptors were obtained from a man aged 65-85 years in good health.

This clonotype was counted only a few times. V and J are TRBV9 and TRBJ2-7; D remains ambiguous. In germline, CDR1 is SGDLS, CDR2 YYNGEE. Trimming stripped 0 bases from V and 0 bases from J, with 10 bases between. The CDR3 has 15 amino acids. CDR3 loop: CASSVVADSSYEQYV. The CDR3 DNA reads TGTGCCAGCAGCGTAGTAGCAGATAGCTCCTACGAGCAGTACGTC.

V and J are TRBV20-1 and TRBJ2-1; 11 bases agree with TRBD1. The tail of the sequence fits TRBJ2-7 better, so the J call may be wrong. This CDR3 has 13 amino acids. Germline loops: CDR1 DFQATT, CDR2 SNEGSKA (reference sequence). The DNA of the CDR3 is TGCAGTGCTGGGGGACAGGGGGGCTACGAGCAGTACTTC. Encoded protein: CSAGGQGGYEQYF.

There are a few counts of this clonotype. The genes are TRBV9 and TRBJ2-3; 7 positions match TRBD2. V lost 3 bases, J lost 2 bases, and 9 bases stayed unmatched. CDR1 and CDR2 (germline): SGDLS, YYNGEE. The CDR3 sequence is 16 residues long. In nucleotides, the CDR3 is TGTGCCAGCAGCGCTCTCCCGGGACTACTCACAGATACGCAGTATTTT. Translating it yields CASSALPGLLTDTQYF.

The chain couples TRBV19 to TRBJ2-6; 7 bases agree with TRBD2. The ends lost 7 bases at V and 0 bases at J; junction bases unmatched: 9. The CDR3 extends over 17 amino acids. CDR1 LNHDA and CDR2 SQIVND come from the germline V gene (reference sequence). CDR3 amino acids: CASIGASGVSGANVLTF. CDR3 nucleotides: TGTGCCAGTATAGGGGCCAGCGGGGTCTCTGGGGCCAACGTCCTGACTTTC.

This clonotype turned up a few times. In DNA form, the CDR3 reads TGTGCCAGCAGCTTAGCCTCCCGGGGAGAGCAGTTCTTC. As protein: CASSLASRGEQFF. The chain is built from TRBV11-2 and TRBJ2-7; tentatively, D is TRBD2 (5 bases). Near its end, the DNA agrees better with TRBJ2-1, so the J call may be wrong. Germline-derived CDR1 and CDR2 are SGHAT and FQNNGV. The CDR3 is 13 residues long.

The genes are TRBV29-1 and TRBJ2-1, with 10 bases matching TRBD2. CDR3 length equals 15 residues. J was trimmed by 7 bases and V by 3 bases; bases with no gene match: 9. Germline V gene data show CDR1 as SQVTM and CDR2 as ANQGSEA. This CDR3 is CSVEEASGSLNEQFF. In nucleotides, the CDR3 is TGCAGCGTTGAGGAGGCTAGCGGGAGTTTAAATGAGCAGTTCTTC.

This clonotype occurred a few times. The V and J genes are TRBV7-2 and TRBJ2-5; D gene unclear. The CDR3 is 14 amino acids. The V end lost 6 bases, the J end lost 5 bases, and 16 bases lay between the germline ends. Per germline, CDR1 SGHTA and CDR2 FQGNSA. CDR3 loop: CASSLNALKETQYF. The CDR3 DNA sequence: TGTGCCAGCAGTCTAAACGCCTTGAAGGAGACCCAGTACTTC.

The J gene is TRBJ2-1, the V gene TRBV7-9; 11 positions agree with TRBD2. Germline V gene sequence: CDR1 SEHNR, CDR2 FQNEAQ (reference sequence). This CDR3 comprises 15 residues. After removal of 4 bases from V and 1 base from J, the junction contained 0 bases not matched to a gene. CDR3 loop: CASSWTSGSYNEQFF. CDR3 DNA sequence: TGTGCCAGCAGCTGGACTAGCGGGTCCTACAATGAGCAGTTCTTC.

There are many counts of this clonotype. This chain links TRBV3-1 with TRBJ2-7; no clear D. Germline CDR1 reads LGHDT; CDR2 reads YNNKEL (reference sequence). The V end lost 6 bases, the J end lost 2 bases, and 11 bases lay between the germline ends. This CDR3 spans 13 amino acids. The CDR3 region has the DNA TGTGCCAGCAGAGGTTTGGCCACCTACGAGCAGTACTTC. It is translated as CASRGLATYEQYF.

The chain couples TRBV18 to TRBJ2-7; D is unresolved. Germline CDR1 is KGHSH and CDR2 is LQKENI. The germline V and J ends were trimmed by 3 bases and 0 bases, with 15 bases remaining between them. CDR3 length: 16 residues. CDR3 region: CASSPRLLGSSYEQYF. Here the CDR3 DNA reads TGTGCCAGCTCACCCAGGCTTCTCGGTAGCTCCTACGAGCAGTACTTC.

This clonotype has at least ten counts. The chain is built from TRBV12-3 or TRBV12-4 and TRBJ2-2; a possible D gene is TRBD2 (5 bases). The CDR3 covers 17 residues. The V end lost 0 bases, the J end lost 1 base, and 12 bases lay between the germline ends. CDR3 sequence (DNA): TGTGCCAGCAGTTTAGCTGATTGGACTCAGAACACCGGGGAGCTGTTTTTT. It codes for CASSLADWTQNTGELFF.

This clonotype appeared many times. The CDR3 nucleotides read TGCAGTGTCGACGGTCAGAAAGTTGAAGCTTTCTTT. Translated, it gives CSVDGQKVEAFF. The rearrangement joins TRBV20-1 to TRBJ1-1; D uncertain. The V end was cut by 7 bases, the J end by 7 bases, with 16 bases between. Germline CDR1 is DFQATT and CDR2 is SNEGSKA (reference sequence). The CDR3 loop spans 12 amino acids.

The rearrangement joins TRBV6-5 to TRBJ1-4; D gene ambiguous. This CDR3 is 12 amino acids long. Germline V gives CDR1 MNHEY, CDR2 SVGAGI. V was pared by 8 bases and J by 8 bases, with 12 bases between. In nucleotides, the CDR3 is TGTGCCAGCCATTTGGGGTCCGAAAAACTGTTTTTT. Its translation: CASHLGSEKLFF.

At least ten counts were recorded for this clonotype. The chain combines TRBV21-1 with TRBJ1-4; the D call TRBD1 from the table was never checked on the DNA. TRBV21-1 is a pseudogene segment. The CDR3 sequence is 18 residues long. The CDR3 region is CASSNRGGRSATNEKLFF. CDR3 DNA sequence: TGTGCCAGCAGCAACAGGGGGGGCAGGAGTGCAACTAATGAAAAACTGTTTTTT.

This clonotype was counted ten times or more. The V call is TRBV11-2, the J call TRBJ1-2, with D uncertain. V lost 1 base and J 8 bases, leaving 14 bases between the germline ends. CDR3 length: 14 residues. Per germline, CDR1 SGHAT and CDR2 FQNNGV. In nucleotides, the CDR3 is TGTGCCAGCAGCTTAGTTGAGGGTCTCTTCGGCTACACCTTC. Its translation: CASSLVEGLFGYTF.

V is TRBV19 and J is TRBJ1-5; D perhaps matches TRBD1 (5 bases). The CDR3 is 13 residues long. Trimming removed 7 bases at V and 4 bases at J, with 11 bases between. In germline, CDR1 is LNHDA, CDR2 SQIVND (reference sequence). This chain's CDR3 is CASNKGQNQPQHF. The CDR3 coding sequence is TGTGCCAGTAATAAGGGGCAGAATCAGCCCCAGCATTTT.

The genes are TRBV6-2 or TRBV6-3 and TRBJ2-3; TRBD1 aligns across 9 bases. J lost 2 bases, V lost 6 bases, and 9 bases had no gene match. CDR3 length: 16 amino acids. From germline, CDR1 is MNHEY and CDR2 SVGEGT. In DNA, the CDR3 is TGTGCCAGCAGCCCTAACAGGGGGCTTGCCACAGATACGCAGTATTTT. Amino acids: CASSPNRGLATDTQYF.

V and J are TRBV5-1 and TRBJ2-3; tentatively, D is TRBD1 (5 bases). Per the germline V gene, CDR1 is SGHRS and CDR2 is YFSETQ. The CDR3 extends over 13 amino acids. The V gene lost 5 bases and the J gene lost 2 bases, with 9 bases spanning the gap. The CDR3 spells CASRGRTTDTQYF. CDR3 coding DNA: TGCGCCAGCAGGGGGCGGACCACAGATACGCAGTATTTT. The variable domain in full, with the rest retrieved from reference TRBV5-1 and TRBJ2-3, is KAGVTQTPRYLIKTRGQQVTLSCSPISGHRSVSWYQQTPGQGLQFLFEYFSETQRNKGNFPGRFSGRQFSNSRSEMNVSTLELGDSALYLCASRGRTTDTQYFGPGTRLTVL.

In this sample, this clonotype turned up many times. The chain carries TRBV20-1 and TRBJ1-1, with TRBD1 matching over 7 bases. Germline V lookup: CDR1 DFQATT, CDR2 SNEGSKA (reference sequence). V lost 8 bases to trimming and J lost 10 bases; unmatched junction nucleotides: 7. The CDR3 loop spans 10 amino acids. The CDR3 protein is CSPTGARAFF. CDR3 nucleotide sequence: TGCAGTCCAACAGGGGCCCGAGCTTTCTTT.

This sequence joins TRBV7-3 and TRBJ2-1, with a weak D call TRBD1 (7 bases). This CDR3 spans 17 amino acids. The V end lost 2 bases, the J end lost 4 bases, and 18 bases lay between the germline ends. The germline gives CDR1 SGHTA, CDR2 FQGTGA. For the CDR3, the DNA is TGTGCCAGCAGCTTACATCCGTCCCAGGGGGGATACAATGAGCAGTTCTTC. Amino acid sequence: CASSLHPSQGGYNEQFF.

The rearrangement joins TRBV18 to TRBJ2-2; 10 bases map to TRBD1. The length of the CDR3 is 16 residues. Germline-derived CDR1 and CDR2 are KGHSH and LQKENI. The ends lost 2 bases at V and 3 bases at J; junction bases unmatched: 3. In DNA, the CDR3 is TGTGCCAGCTCACCAGAGGGGACAGGGGACACCGGGGAGCTGTTTTTT. Encoded protein: CASSPEGTGDTGELFF.